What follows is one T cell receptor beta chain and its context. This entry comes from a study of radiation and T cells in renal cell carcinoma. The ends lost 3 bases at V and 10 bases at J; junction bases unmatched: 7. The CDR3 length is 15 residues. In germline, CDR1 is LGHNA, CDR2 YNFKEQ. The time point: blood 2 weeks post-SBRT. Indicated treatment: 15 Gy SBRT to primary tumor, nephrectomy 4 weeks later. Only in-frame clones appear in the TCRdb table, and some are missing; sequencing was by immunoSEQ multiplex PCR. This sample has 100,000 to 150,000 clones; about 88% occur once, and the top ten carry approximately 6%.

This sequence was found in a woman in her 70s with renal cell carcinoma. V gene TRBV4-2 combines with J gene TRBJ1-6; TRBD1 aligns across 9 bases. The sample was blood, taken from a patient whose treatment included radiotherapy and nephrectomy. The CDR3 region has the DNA TGTGCCAGCAGCCACAAGACAGGGGGGGACTCACCCCTCCACTTT. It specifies CASSHKTGGDSPLHF.